The source of this T cell receptor (beta chain) is a study of human T cells and chemical hapten exposure. Time point denoted: patch test 2, 6 weeks after DPC sensitization. Treatment described: therapeutic diphenylcyclopropenone sensitization with weekly scalp DPC. Phlebotomy was performed prior to application of every patch test. The CDR3 has 15 amino acids. Germline V gene data show CDR1 as LGHNA and CDR2 as YSLEER. Trimming removed 5 bases at V and 6 bases at J, with 14 bases between. This clonotype has only a few counts. MiXCR, run by TCRdb on the RACE reads, gives a single entry per CDR3 protein. The sample contains about 73,000 distinct CDR3 sequences, 6.5% to 10% of which appear only once.

This receptor was identified in a woman aged 45 to 65 with alopecia areata. Some clones in this sample may be carry-over from other donors' samples. The starting material was whole blood, obtained in connection with sensitization to the hapten diphenylcyclopropenone (DPC). The chain joins TRBV4-3 to TRBJ1-6; possible D gene TRBD1, 5 bases. The CDR3 DNA follows: TGCGCCAGCAGCGCCCAAAGGCAGGGTAATTCACCCCTCCACTTT. This gives the protein CASSAQRQGNSPLHF.